This TCR beta chain was recorded in a study of beta chain features in type 1 diabetes. Overall study: Examination of sorted cells across all samples involved more than 100,000,000 cells.

Study conclusions and caveats: Insertion counts at VDJ junctions were lower in type 1 diabetes patients, who also showed more deletions there. Shorter TCRB CDR3s, moderately but significantly so, marked every one of the four CD4+ subsets in Type 1 diabetes patients.

Expressed TCRB transcripts were sequenced, since all the RNA that had been isolated was reverse transcribed. The data were produced by immunoSEQ multiplex PCR, yet TCRdb's version contains in-frame clones alone and is incomplete. This sample has 140,000 to 150,000 clones, with about 13% found just once. Blood was collected once per donor into heparin, averaging roughly 110 mL. In all sorted populations, purity surpassed 95%. Per the germline V gene, CDR1 is LNHNV and CDR2 is YYDKDF (reference sequence). V shed 3 bases and J 3 bases; nucleotides not matched to a gene: 14. The CDR3 sequence is 18 residues long. Remarks on this clone: Its specificity is not known.

The clonotype originates from a man aged 18 to 35 with type 1 diabetes. The sample taken for sequencing was central memory CD4+ T cells from blood. The chain links TRBV15 to TRBJ2-5, with TRBD1 matching over 9 bases. CDR3 in DNA: TGTGCCACCAGCAGGCCCCCGAGGGGACAGGGAGCCAAAGAGACCCAGTACTTC. Translated, it gives CATSRPPRGQGAKETQYF.